These 12 T cell receptor beta chains share one sample of origin, sequenced in a study of blood T cell repertoires in COVID-19. TCRdb keeps only in-frame clones here, not all; method: immunoSEQ multiplex PCR. Of about 390,000 clones listed, over 75% are singletons. Source material: peripheral blood. These receptors were collected from an older woman with COVID-19, enrolled during active disease.

This clone was counted a single time. CDR3 region: CASSDRDREVKNIQYF. DNA for the CDR3: TGCGCCAGCAGCGACCGGGACAGGGAAGTCAAAAACATTCAGTACTTC. The chain has TRBV5-1 and TRBJ2-4; 9 nucleotides align to TRBD1. The junction had 8 bases not matched to a gene; V was cut back by 4 bases and J by 3 bases. There are 16 residues in the CDR3. The germline V gene encodes CDR1 SGHRS and CDR2 YFSETQ.

This sequence joins TRBV3-1 (or the pseudogene TRBV3-2) and TRBJ2-5; D perhaps matches TRBD2 (7 bases). Trimming shortened V by 3 bases and J by 9 bases, and 23 bases separated the two germline ends. Germline assignment: CDR1 LGHDT and CDR2 YNNKEL (reference sequence). The CDR3 is 16 amino acids. The CDR3 loop reads CASSHPRHYRGGAQYF. The CDR3, as DNA: TGTGCCAGCAGCCATCCCCGGCACTATAGGGGGGGGGCCCAGTACTTC.

The rearrangement joins TRBV3-1 (or the pseudogene TRBV3-2) to TRBJ2-1; D possibly corresponds to TRBD2 (5 bases). The CDR3 spans 13 residues. Deletions cut 8 bases from V and 7 bases from J, with 15 bases between. Per the germline V gene, CDR1 is LGHDT and CDR2 is YNNKEL (reference sequence). In DNA, the CDR3 is TGTGCCAGCGCCCTTGCGGGTTTGAATGAGCAGTTCTTC. Encoded protein: CASALAGLNEQFF.

The chain recombines TRBV6-5 with TRBJ1-2, with 8 bases fitting TRBD1. Germline V gene sequence: CDR1 MNHEY, CDR2 SVGAGI. There are 14 residues in the CDR3. With V trimmed by 6 bases and J by 7 bases, 10 bases remained unmatched. The CDR3 here is CASRLTGGVTGYTF. The CDR3 DNA reads TGTGCCAGCAGACTCACAGGGGGGGTGACTGGCTACACCTTC.

V is TRBV30 and J is TRBJ2-1; 7 bases match TRBD1. Losses at the gene ends were 4 bases for V and 6 bases for J; bases not matched to a gene: 9. The CDR3 consists of 14 residues. Germline CDR1 GTSNPN, CDR2 SVGIG (reference sequence). The CDR3 region is CAWTTGNGANEQFF. The DNA of the CDR3 is TGTGCCTGGACGACAGGGAACGGGGCCAATGAGCAGTTCTTC.

J is TRBJ2-2 and V is TRBV6-1, with TRBD2 identical over 10 bases. CDR1 and CDR2 (germline): MNHNS, SASEGT. With V trimmed by 2 bases and J by 4 bases, 7 bases remained unmatched. This CDR3 has 17 residues. CDR3 DNA: TGTGCCAGCAGTGAACCGGAACTAGCGGGGCGCACCGGGGAGCTGTTTTTT. Residues: CASSEPELAGRTGELFF.

This chain joins TRBV6-1 and TRBJ2-7, with D possibly being TRBD2 (6 bases). CDR1 and CDR2 (germline): MNHNS, SASEGT. The V end lost 2 bases, the J end lost 6 bases, and 14 bases lay between the germline ends. The CDR3 has 14 residues. The CDR3 coding sequence is TGTGCCAGCAGTGAATTAGGGTCAGCGGGCGAGCAGTACTTC. Protein sequence: CASSELGSAGEQYF.

The CDR3 DNA sequence: TGTGCCAGCAGCAGGCCGAACACTGAAGCTTTCTTT. The encoded protein is CASSRPNTEAFF. This chain connects TRBV6-5 to TRBJ1-1; no definite D call. The V and J ends lost 6 bases and 1 base respectively, with 6 bases between them. The CDR3 is 12 residues long. Germline assignment: CDR1 MNHEY and CDR2 SVGAGI.

This sequence joins TRBV30 and TRBJ2-5; tentatively, D is TRBD1 (5 bases). CDR3 length equals 14 residues. Germline V gene lookup returns CDR1 GTSNPN and CDR2 SVGIG (reference sequence). The germline V and J ends were trimmed by 3 bases and 6 bases, with 17 bases remaining between them. CDR3 coding DNA: TGTGCCTGGAGCCCCCCAGGGTTAGGAAAGACCCAGTACTTC. Translated: CAWSPPGLGKTQYF.

The chain is built from TRBV3-1 (or the pseudogene TRBV3-2) and TRBJ2-2, with D possibly matching TRBD1 (5 bases). The germline V and J ends were trimmed by 1 base and 3 bases, with 12 bases remaining between them. Per the germline V gene, CDR1 is LGHDT and CDR2 is YNNKEL (reference sequence). CDR3 length equals 16 residues. The CDR3 nucleotides read TGTGCCAGCAGCCAAGGTCGCAGGGCCGACACCGGGGAGCTGTTTTTT. Its protein product is CASSQGRRADTGELFF.

The chain recombines TRBV19 with TRBJ2-7; 9 bases align to TRBD1. The germline V gene encodes CDR1 LNHDA and CDR2 SQIVND (reference sequence). With V trimmed by 1 base and J by 4 bases, 11 bases remained unmatched. CDR3 length: 17 amino acids. As DNA, the CDR3 is TGTGCCAGTAGTATAGCCCTCGGACAGGGGACCTTATACGAGCAGTACTTC. Amino acid sequence: CASSIALGQGTLYEQYF.

The chain couples TRBV14 to TRBJ2-3; TRBD2 matches 7 bases. The CDR3 totals 14 residues. CDR1 and CDR2 (germline): SGHDN, FVKESK. Trimming cost V 5 bases and J 0 bases; bases outside gene matches: 2. This CDR3 is CASSGRVSTDTQYF. The CDR3 region has the DNA TGTGCCAGCAGCGGGAGGGTCAGCACAGATACGCAGTATTTT.